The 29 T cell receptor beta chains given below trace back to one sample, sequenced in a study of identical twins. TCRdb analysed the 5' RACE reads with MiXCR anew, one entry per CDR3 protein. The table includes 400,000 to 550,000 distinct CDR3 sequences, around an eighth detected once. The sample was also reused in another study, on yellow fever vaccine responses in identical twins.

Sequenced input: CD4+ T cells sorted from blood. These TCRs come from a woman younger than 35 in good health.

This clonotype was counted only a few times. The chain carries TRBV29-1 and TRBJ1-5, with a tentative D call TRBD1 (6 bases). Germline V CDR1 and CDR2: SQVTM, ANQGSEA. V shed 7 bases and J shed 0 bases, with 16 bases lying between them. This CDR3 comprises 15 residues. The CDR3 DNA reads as TGCAGCGATTGGACAGAAGCATATAGCAATCAGCCCCAGCATTTT. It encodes CSDWTEAYSNQPQHF.

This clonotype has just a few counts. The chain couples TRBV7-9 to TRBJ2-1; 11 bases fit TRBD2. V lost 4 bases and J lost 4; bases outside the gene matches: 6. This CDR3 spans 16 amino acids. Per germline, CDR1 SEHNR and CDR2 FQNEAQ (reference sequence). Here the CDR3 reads CASSSFSGGAYNEQFF. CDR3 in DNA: TGTGCCAGCAGCTCCTTTAGCGGGGGGGCTTACAATGAGCAGTTCTTC.

Here the CDR3 DNA reads TGCGCCAGCAGCCTAACCAGACAGGACCTAGCCAAAAACATTCAGTACTTC. It specifies CASSLTRQDLAKNIQYF. The chain carries TRBV4-1 and TRBJ2-4, with D perhaps TRBD1 (6 bases). Germline-derived CDR1 and CDR2 are MGHRA and YSYEKL. The length of the CDR3 is 17 residues. V lost 4 bases and J 0 bases, leaving 16 bases between the germline ends.

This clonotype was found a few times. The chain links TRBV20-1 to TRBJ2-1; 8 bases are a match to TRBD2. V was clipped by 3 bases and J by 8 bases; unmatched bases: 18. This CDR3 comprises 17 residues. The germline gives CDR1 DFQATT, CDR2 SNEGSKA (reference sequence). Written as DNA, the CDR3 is TGCAGTGCTAGCCTAACCCCGGCCGGGACTAGAATCTATGAGCAGTTCTTC. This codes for CSASLTPAGTRIYEQFF.

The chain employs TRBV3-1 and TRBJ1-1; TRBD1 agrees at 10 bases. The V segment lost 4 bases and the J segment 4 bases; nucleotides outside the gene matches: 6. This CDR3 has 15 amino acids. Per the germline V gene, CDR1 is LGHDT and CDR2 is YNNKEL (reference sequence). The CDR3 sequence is CASSPDRGWVTEAFF. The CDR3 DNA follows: TGTGCCAGCAGCCCGGACAGGGGGTGGGTCACTGAAGCTTTCTTT.

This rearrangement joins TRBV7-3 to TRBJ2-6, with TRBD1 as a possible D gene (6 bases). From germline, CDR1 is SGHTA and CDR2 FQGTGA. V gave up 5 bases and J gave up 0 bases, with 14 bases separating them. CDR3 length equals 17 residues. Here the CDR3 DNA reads TGTGCCAGCAGCCCCTGGACAGCTCTCTCTGGGGCCAACGTCCTGACTTTC. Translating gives CASSPWTALSGANVLTF.

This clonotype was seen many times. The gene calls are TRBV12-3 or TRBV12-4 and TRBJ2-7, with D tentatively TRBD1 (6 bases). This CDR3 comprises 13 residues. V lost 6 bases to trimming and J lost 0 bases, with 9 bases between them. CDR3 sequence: CASSRTVSYEQYF. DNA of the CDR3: TGTGCCAGCAGCCGGACAGTCTCCTACGAGCAGTACTTC.

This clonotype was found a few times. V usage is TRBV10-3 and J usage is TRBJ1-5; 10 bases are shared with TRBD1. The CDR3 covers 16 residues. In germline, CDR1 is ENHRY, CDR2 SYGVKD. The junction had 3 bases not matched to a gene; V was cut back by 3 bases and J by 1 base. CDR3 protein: CAISDSDRGSNQPQHF. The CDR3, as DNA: TGTGCCATCAGTGATTCGGACAGGGGGAGCAATCAGCCCCAGCATTTT.

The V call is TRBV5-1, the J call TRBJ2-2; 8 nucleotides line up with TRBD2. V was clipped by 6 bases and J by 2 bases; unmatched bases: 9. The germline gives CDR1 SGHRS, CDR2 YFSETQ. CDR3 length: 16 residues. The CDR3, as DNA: TGCGCCAGCAAGGAGGCTAGCGGGTCCAACACCGGGGAGCTGTTTTTT. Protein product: CASKEASGSNTGELFF.

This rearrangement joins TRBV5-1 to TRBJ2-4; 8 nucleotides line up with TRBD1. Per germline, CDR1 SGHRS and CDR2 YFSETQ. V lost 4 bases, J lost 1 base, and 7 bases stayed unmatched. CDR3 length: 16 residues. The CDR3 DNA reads TGCGCCAGCAGCGGCGGGACAGGTGGTGCCAAAAACATTCAGTACTTC. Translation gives CASSGGTGGAKNIQYF.

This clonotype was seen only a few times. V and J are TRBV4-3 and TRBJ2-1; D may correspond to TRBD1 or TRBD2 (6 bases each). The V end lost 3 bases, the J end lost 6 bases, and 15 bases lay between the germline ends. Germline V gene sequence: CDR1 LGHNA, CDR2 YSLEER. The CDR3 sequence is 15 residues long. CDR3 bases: TGCGCCAGCAGCCATGACAGACTAGGGGGCAATGAGCAGTTCTTC. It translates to CASSHDRLGGNEQFF.

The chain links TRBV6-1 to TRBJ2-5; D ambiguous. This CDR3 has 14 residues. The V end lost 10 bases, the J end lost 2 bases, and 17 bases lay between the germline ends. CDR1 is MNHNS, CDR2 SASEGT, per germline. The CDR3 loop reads CAINRSPQQETQYF. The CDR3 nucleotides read TGTGCCATCAATAGGAGTCCCCAACAAGAGACCCAGTACTTC.

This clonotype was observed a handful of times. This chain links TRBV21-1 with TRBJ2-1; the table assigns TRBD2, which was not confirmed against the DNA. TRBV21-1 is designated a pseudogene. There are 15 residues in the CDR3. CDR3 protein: CASTRTSGDYNEQFF. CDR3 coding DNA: TGTGCCAGCACCCGGACTAGCGGGGACTACAATGAGCAGTTCTTC.

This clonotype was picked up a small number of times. CDR3 nucleotide sequence: TGTGCCACCAGTGACTCGACAGGGGTCTTTGAGCAGTTCTTC. Translating it yields CATSDSTGVFEQFF. V gene TRBV24-1 combines with J gene TRBJ2-1; 8 bases fit TRBD1. Germline trimming cut 4 bases from V and 9 bases from J; bases unmatched to any gene: 7. From germline, CDR1 is KGHDR and CDR2 SFDVKD. The CDR3 runs 14 residues.

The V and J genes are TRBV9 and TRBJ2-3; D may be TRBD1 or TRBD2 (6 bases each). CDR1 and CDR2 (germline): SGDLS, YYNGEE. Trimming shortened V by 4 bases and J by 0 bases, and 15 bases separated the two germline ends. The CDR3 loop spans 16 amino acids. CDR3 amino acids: CASSLGGQRSTDTQYF. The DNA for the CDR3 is TGTGCCAGCAGCCTAGGGGGGCAGCGGAGCACAGATACGCAGTATTTT.

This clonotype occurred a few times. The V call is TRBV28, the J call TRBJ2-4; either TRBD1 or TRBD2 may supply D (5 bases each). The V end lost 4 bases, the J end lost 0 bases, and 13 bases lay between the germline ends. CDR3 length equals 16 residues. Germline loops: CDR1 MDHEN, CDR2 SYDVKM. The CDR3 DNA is TGTGCCAGCAGTTCCGCCGGGACGGTAGCCAAAAACATTCAGTACTTC. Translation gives CASSSAGTVAKNIQYF.

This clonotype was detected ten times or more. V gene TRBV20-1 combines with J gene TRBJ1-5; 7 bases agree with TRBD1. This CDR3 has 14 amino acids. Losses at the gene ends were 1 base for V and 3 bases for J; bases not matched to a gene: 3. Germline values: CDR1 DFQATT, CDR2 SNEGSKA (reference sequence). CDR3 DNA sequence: TGCAGTGCTAGAGGGGACAGACTCAATCAGCCCCAGCATTTT. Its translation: CSARGDRLNQPQHF.

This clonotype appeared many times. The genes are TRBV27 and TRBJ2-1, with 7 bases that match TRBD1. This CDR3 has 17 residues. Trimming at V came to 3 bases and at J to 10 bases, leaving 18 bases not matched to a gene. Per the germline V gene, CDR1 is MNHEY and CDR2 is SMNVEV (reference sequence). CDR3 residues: CASSFTARTGAQGEQFF. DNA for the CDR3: TGTGCCAGCAGTTTTACGGCCCGTACAGGGGCGCAAGGAGAGCAGTTCTTC.

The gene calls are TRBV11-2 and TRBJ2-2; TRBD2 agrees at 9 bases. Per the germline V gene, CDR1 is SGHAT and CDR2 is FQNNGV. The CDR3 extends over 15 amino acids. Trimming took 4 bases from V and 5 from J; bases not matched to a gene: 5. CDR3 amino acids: CASSYIAGATGELFF. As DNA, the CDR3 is TGTGCCAGCAGCTACATAGCGGGAGCAACCGGGGAGCTGTTTTTT.

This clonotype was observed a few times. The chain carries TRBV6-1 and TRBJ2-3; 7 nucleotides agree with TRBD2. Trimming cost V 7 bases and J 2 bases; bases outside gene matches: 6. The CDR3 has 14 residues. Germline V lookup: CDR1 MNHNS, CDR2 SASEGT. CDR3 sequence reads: CASTPGGNTDTQYF. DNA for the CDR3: TGTGCCAGCACACCCGGGGGGAACACAGATACGCAGTATTTT.

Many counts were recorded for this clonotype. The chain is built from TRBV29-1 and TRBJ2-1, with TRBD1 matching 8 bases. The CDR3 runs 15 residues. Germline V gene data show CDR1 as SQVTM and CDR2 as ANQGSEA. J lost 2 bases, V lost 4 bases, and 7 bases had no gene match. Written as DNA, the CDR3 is TGCAGCGTTGGGGGAGGACAGGGTGCCTACAATGAGCAGTTCTTC. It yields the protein CSVGGGQGAYNEQFF.

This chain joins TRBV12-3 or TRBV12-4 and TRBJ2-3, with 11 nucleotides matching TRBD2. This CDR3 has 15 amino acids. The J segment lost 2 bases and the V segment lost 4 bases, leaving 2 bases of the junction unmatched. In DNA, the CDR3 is TGTGCCAGCAGTTGGACTAGCGGGTACACAGATACGCAGTATTTT. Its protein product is CASSWTSGYTDTQYF.

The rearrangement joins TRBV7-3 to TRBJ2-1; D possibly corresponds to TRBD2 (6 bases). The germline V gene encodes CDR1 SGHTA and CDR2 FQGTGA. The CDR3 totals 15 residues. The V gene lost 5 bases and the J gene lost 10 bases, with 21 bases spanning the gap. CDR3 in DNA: TGTGCCAGCAGCGAGAATGGGAGGCCCCTCGGAGAGCAGTTCTTC. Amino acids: CASSENGRPLGEQFF.

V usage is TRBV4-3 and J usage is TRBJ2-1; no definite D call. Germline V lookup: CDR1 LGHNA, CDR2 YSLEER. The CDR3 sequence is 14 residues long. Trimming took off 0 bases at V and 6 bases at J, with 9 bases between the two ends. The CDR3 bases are TGCGCCAGCAGCCAAGAACAAGCGCCCAATGAGCAGTTCTTC. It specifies CASSQEQAPNEQFF.

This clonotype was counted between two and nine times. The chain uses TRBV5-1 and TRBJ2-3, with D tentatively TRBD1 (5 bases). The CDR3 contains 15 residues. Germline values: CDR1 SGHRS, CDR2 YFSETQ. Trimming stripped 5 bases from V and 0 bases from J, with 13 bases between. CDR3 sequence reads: CASRNGATSTDTQYF. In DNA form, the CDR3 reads TGCGCCAGCAGAAATGGGGCGACTAGCACAGATACGCAGTATTTT.

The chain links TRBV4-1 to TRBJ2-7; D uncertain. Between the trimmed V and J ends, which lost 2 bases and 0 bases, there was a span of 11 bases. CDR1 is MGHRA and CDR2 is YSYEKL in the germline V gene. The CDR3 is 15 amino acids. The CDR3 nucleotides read TGCGCCAGCAGCCAACAGAGTTACCTCTCCTACGAGCAGTACTTC. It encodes CASSQQSYLSYEQYF.

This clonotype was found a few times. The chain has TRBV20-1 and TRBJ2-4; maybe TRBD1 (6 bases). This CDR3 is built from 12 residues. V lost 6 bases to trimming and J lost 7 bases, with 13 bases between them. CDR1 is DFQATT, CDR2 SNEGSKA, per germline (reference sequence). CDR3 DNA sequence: TGCAGTGCCGCCCGGACAGCTAACATTCAGTACTTC. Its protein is CSAARTANIQYF.

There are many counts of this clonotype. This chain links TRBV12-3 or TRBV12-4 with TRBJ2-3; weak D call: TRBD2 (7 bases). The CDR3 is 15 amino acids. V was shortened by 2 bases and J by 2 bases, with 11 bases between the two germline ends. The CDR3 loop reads CASSLRGADTDTQYF. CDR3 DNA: TGTGCCAGCAGTTTACGGGGGGCCGACACAGATACGCAGTATTTT.

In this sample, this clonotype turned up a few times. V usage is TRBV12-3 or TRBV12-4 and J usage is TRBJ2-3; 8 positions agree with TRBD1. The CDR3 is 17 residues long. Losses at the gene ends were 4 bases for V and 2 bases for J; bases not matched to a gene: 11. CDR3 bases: TGTGCCAGCAGTTCCGTCTCAGGGACAGGTGACACAGATACGCAGTATTTT. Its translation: CASSSVSGTGDTDTQYF.